Sequencing of this T cell receptor beta chain was carried out in a study of CD8+ T cells in alopecia areata. Patients with alopecia areata provided lesional scalp punch biopsies as well as peripheral blood. Cell sorting on a FACSAria was used to separate CD4+ and CD8+ T cells from the PBMCs. The CDR3 is 15 residues long. Trimming cost V 3 bases and J 7 bases; bases outside gene matches: 12. The germline CDR1 and CDR2 sequences are SQVTM and ANQGSEA. Reverse transcription of extracted RNA yielded cDNA, which provided the sequencing template. TCRdb's table, derived via immunoSEQ multiplex PCR, lists solely in-frame clones and lacks some. The table lists under 150,000 clones, around 50% of them singletons.

Sample: NKG2D-low CD8+ T cells sorted from blood. This receptor was obtained from a human donor with alopecia areata. The genes are TRBV29-1 and TRBJ1-2, with 9 positions matching TRBD1. This chain's CDR3 is CSVDGTGTRAAGYTF. CDR3 nucleotides: TGCAGCGTTGACGGGACAGGGACTAGAGCGGCTGGCTACACCTTC.